These 32 T cell receptor beta chains were all obtained from the same sample, sequenced in a study of cytomegalovirus exposure and HLA in healthy donors. Primers included in the PCR were 60 Vbeta and 13 Jbeta primers. Generated by immunoSEQ multiplex PCR, the TCRdb table keeps only in-frame clones and is missing some. Its clone listing holds just under 90,000 clones. The sample taken for sequencing was PBMCs. The receptors come from a girl aged 5-17 years in good health and CMV-seropositive.

The chain links TRBV2 to TRBJ1-4, with D possibly matching TRBD1 (5 bases). The CDR3 is 19 amino acids. V lost 4 bases to trimming and J lost 0 bases, with 21 bases between them. In germline, CDR1 is SNHLY, CDR2 FYNNEI. The CDR3 nucleotides are TGTGCCAGCAGTGGATCCGGGACTTTGGCCCCCTCAACTAATGAAAAACTGTTTTTT. Translation: CASSGSGTLAPSTNEKLFF.

The rearrangement links TRBV5-1 to TRBJ2-3; D may be TRBD2 (5 bases). The CDR3 runs to 15 residues. Germline-derived CDR1 and CDR2 are SGHRS and YFSETQ. Deletions cut 0 bases from V and 2 bases from J, with 10 bases between. The chain's CDR3 is CASSLVGELTDTQYF. CDR3 sequence (DNA): TGCGCCAGCAGCTTGGTCGGGGAACTCACAGATACGCAGTATTTT.

V and J are TRBV6-1 and TRBJ1-5; D not resolved. Germline CDR1 and CDR2: MNHNS and SASEGT. This CDR3 has 15 amino acids. The V end was cut by 6 bases, the J end by 0 bases, with 12 bases between. The CDR3 region is CASRRENASNQPQHF. CDR3 in DNA: TGTGCCAGCAGGCGGGAAAACGCTAGCAATCAGCCCCAGCATTTT.

CDR3 sequence (DNA): TGTGCCAGCCTCGGGGGGGCCAGGGTTGATGAGCAGTTCTTC. Translation: CASLGGARVDEQFF. This sequence joins TRBV2 and TRBJ2-1, with TRBD2 matching over 8 bases. Germline trimming cut 8 bases from V and 8 bases from J; bases unmatched to any gene: 11. CDR1 and CDR2 from the germline V gene are SNHLY and FYNNEI. The CDR3 spans 14 residues.

The rearrangement links TRBV5-6 to TRBJ1-2; 7 bases map to TRBD1. This CDR3 spans 14 amino acids. Germline-derived CDR1 and CDR2 are SGHDT and YYEEEE. After removal of 2 bases from V and 0 bases from J, the junction contained 1 base not matched to a gene. CDR3 loop: CASSLGGANYGYTF. Written as DNA, the CDR3 is TGTGCCAGCAGCTTAGGGGGCGCTAACTATGGCTACACCTTC.

The chain links TRBV7-2 to TRBJ1-6; no reliable D call. CDR3 size: 19 residues. Per germline, CDR1 SGHTA and CDR2 FQGNSA. The CDR3 nucleotides read TGTGCTACCAAGGAGGTGACTAGTAGGTACTGGAACTATAATTCACCCCTCCACTTT. Translating it yields CATKEVTSRYWNYNSPLHF.

The rearrangement uses TRBV7-9 and TRBJ1-2, with D tentatively TRBD1 (5 bases). This CDR3 is 18 amino acids long. V shed 2 bases and J shed 6 bases, with 25 bases lying between them. Germline V gene sequence: CDR1 SEHNR, CDR2 FQNEAQ (reference sequence). The CDR3 spells CASSLWEGVGPNQDGYTF. In DNA, the CDR3 is TGTGCCAGCAGCTTATGGGAAGGGGTGGGGCCCAACCAGGATGGCTACACCTTC.

The chain employs TRBV7-2 and TRBJ1-6; D possibly corresponds to TRBD1 (6 bases). V lost 1 base, J lost 4 bases, and 8 bases lay in between. The CDR3 extends over 15 amino acids. The V gene's germline CDR1 is SGHTA and CDR2 FQGNSA. The CDR3 DNA follows: TGTGCCAGCAGCTTAGTGAGGGGGTATAATTCACCCCTCCACTTT. Encoded protein: CASSLVRGYNSPLHF.

The CDR3 spells CASSSGQQTGTDTQYF. The CDR3 DNA sequence: TGTGCCAGCAGCTCGGGACAGCAAACCGGCACAGATACGCAGTATTTT. The chain carries TRBV7-3 and TRBJ2-3; TRBD1 matches 7 bases. V trimming: 4 bases; J trimming: 1 base; junction bases outside the gene matches: 8. CDR3 length equals 16 residues. Germline values: CDR1 SGHTA, CDR2 FQGTGA.

This chain links TRBV9 with TRBJ1-1; 8 positions agree with TRBD1. The V and J ends lost 7 bases and 10 bases, in that order; junction bases with no gene match: 15. This CDR3 is built from 14 residues. Germline CDR1 SGDLS, CDR2 YYNGEE. The DNA for the CDR3 is TGTGCCAGCGGAAGACTAGCCGGACAGGGCCCAGCTTTCTTT. Encoded protein: CASGRLAGQGPAFF.

The genes are TRBV2 and TRBJ2-1; possibly TRBD2 for D (6 bases). From germline, CDR1 is SNHLY and CDR2 FYNNEI. The CDR3 spans 13 residues. V was cut by 7 bases and J by 8 bases, with 15 bases left in between. The CDR3 coding sequence is TGTGCCAGCATAACTAGCCGGAGGGATGAGCAGTTCTTC. It codes for CASITSRRDEQFF.

The CDR3 nucleotides read TGTGCCAGCAGCTTGTACGTCGGGGTCGGAATTCGGGAGCAGTACTTC. This codes for CASSLYVGVGIREQYF. The chain employs TRBV5-6 and TRBJ2-7; D might be TRBD2 (5 bases). The germline V gene has CDR1 SGHDT and CDR2 YYEEEE. Trimming removed 1 base from V and 7 bases from J, with 21 bases in between. The CDR3 covers 16 residues.

This chain connects TRBV6-1 to TRBJ2-1; D perhaps matches TRBD1 (6 bases). This CDR3 has 15 residues. Germline V gives CDR1 MNHNS, CDR2 SASEGT. V was trimmed by 2 bases and J by 3 bases, leaving 11 bases between them. CDR3 sequence: CASSEHTGIYNEQFF. The CDR3 bases are TGTGCCAGCAGTGAACATACAGGGATCTACAATGAGCAGTTCTTC.

V is TRBV6-5 and J is TRBJ1-2; D is possibly TRBD1 (6 bases). The V gene lost 2 bases and the J gene lost 8 bases, with 15 bases spanning the gap. Germline values: CDR1 MNHEY, CDR2 SVGAGI. CDR3 length: 14 residues. CDR3 region: CASSYGGAGQGYTF. Here the CDR3 DNA reads TGTGCCAGCAGTTACGGGGGGGCAGGGCAAGGCTACACCTTC.

The genes are TRBV6-6 and TRBJ1-6; tentative D call: TRBD1 (5 bases). CDR3 length equals 14 residues. CDR1 and CDR2 (germline): MNHNY, SVGAGI (reference sequence). V gave up 6 bases and J gave up 10 bases, with 16 bases separating them. CDR3 in DNA: TGTGCCAGCAGCCCCGGAGGGGAGGGGTCACCCCTCCACTTT. This translates into CASSPGGEGSPLHF.

The chain joins TRBV27 to TRBJ2-1, with 10 bases identical to TRBD2. J was trimmed by 5 bases and V by 4 bases; bases with no gene match: 5. CDR1 and CDR2 from the germline V gene are MNHEY and SMNVEV (reference sequence). The CDR3 runs 15 residues. The CDR3 DNA sequence: TGTGCCAGCAGTTACCTAGCGGGGGACCACAATGAGCAGTTCTTC. Translated, it gives CASSYLAGDHNEQFF.

As regards this clone: The junction and the germline gene differ at one end; a read error may be behind it. The rearrangement joins TRBV4-1 to TRBJ1-2; D gene ambiguous. CDR3 length: 12 amino acids. Germline CDR1 and CDR2: MGHRA and YSYEKL. This CDR3 reads CASSLDTVRYIF. DNA for the CDR3: TGCGCCAGCAGCCTAGACACCGTACGGTATATTTTC.

The V call is TRBV2, the J call TRBJ1-6, with D maybe TRBD1 (6 bases). Germline loops: CDR1 SNHLY, CDR2 FYNNEI. V was trimmed by 4 bases and J by 9 bases, leaving 13 bases between them. The length of the CDR3 is 14 residues. The CDR3 spells CASSAQGPASPLHF. Written as DNA, the CDR3 is TGTGCCAGCAGTGCTCAGGGGCCAGCTTCACCCCTCCACTTT. Drawing the rest from reference TRBV2 and TRBJ1-6, the complete variable domain is EPEVTQTPSHQVTQMGQEVILRCVPISNHLYFYWYRQILGQKVEFLVSFYNNEISEKSEIFDDQFSVERPDGSNFTLKIRSTKLEDSAMYFCASSAQGPASPLHFGNGTRLTVT.

This chain links TRBV30 with TRBJ1-1; no clear D gene. Germline V CDR1 and CDR2: GTSNPN, SVGIG (reference sequence). The CDR3 totals 13 residues. Trimming removed 4 bases at V and 3 bases at J, with 12 bases between. The CDR3, as DNA: TGTGCCTGGACCATAATCCAGGACACTGAAGCTTTCTTT. Translated, it gives CAWTIIQDTEAFF.

The chain has TRBV7-3 and TRBJ1-1, with TRBD1 identical over 9 bases. The CDR3 covers 13 residues. Trimming removed 4 bases from V and 11 bases from J; junction bases left unmatched: 8. Germline CDR1 reads SGHTA; CDR2 reads FQGTGA. The CDR3 DNA sequence: TGTGCCAGCAGCTCGACCGGGACAGGGAGGGCTTTCTTT. Amino acid sequence: CASSSTGTGRAFF.

CDR3 DNA sequence: TGTGCCAGCAGCCCCCCCGCGGGGGGGCCTTCCCCGCAGTTCTTC. It specifies CASSPPAGGPSPQFF. The rearrangement joins TRBV13 to TRBJ2-1; 9 bases map to TRBD2. The germline V gene has CDR1 PRHDT and CDR2 FYEKMQ (reference sequence). Trimming removed 5 bases from V and 12 bases from J; junction bases left unmatched: 14. The CDR3 extends over 15 amino acids.

With regard to this clone: A junction boundary mismatches the germline segment, possibly from a read error. The CDR3: CASSVDADSLLHF. CDR3 sequence (DNA): TGTGCCAGCAGCGTAGATGCTGATTCACTCCTCCACTTT. This rearrangement joins TRBV9 to TRBJ1-6; no reliable D call. Per the germline V gene, CDR1 is SGDLS and CDR2 is YYNGEE. The CDR3 extends over 13 amino acids.

This chain joins TRBV28 and TRBJ2-2; tentatively, D is TRBD1 (6 bases). The CDR3 contains 16 residues. Per germline, CDR1 MDHEN and CDR2 SYDVKM. V gave up 6 bases and J gave up 6 bases, with 20 bases separating them. In DNA, the CDR3 is TGTGCCAGCAGCCCCGGGACAAATTTTATAGCCGGGGAGCTGTTTTTT. Amino acids: CASSPGTNFIAGELFF.

V usage is TRBV5-6 and J usage is TRBJ1-1, with no clear D. Germline V CDR1 and CDR2: SGHDT, YYEEEE. This CDR3 has 14 amino acids. Trimming removed 4 bases from V and 8 bases from J, with 18 bases in between. CDR3 in DNA: TGTGCCAGCAGCCCACACGATAACCGACAAGAAGCTTTCTTT. Translation: CASSPHDNRQEAFF. The full variable domain, completed using reference TRBV5-6 and TRBJ1-1, is DAGVTQSPTHLIKTRGQQVTLRCSPKSGHDTVSWYQQALGQGPQFIFQYYEEEERQRGNFPDRFSGHQFPNYSSELNVNALLLGDSALYLCASSPHDNRQEAFFGQGTRLTVV.

The chain uses TRBV7-2 and TRBJ2-7; TRBD2 is a possible D gene (5 bases). The CDR3 is 13 residues long. Looked up from germline, CDR1 is SGHTA and CDR2 is FQGNSA. With 5 bases removed from V and 3 bases from J, the gap between germline ends came to 11 bases. The CDR3 nucleotides read TGTGCCAGCAGCCCGGACTGGGGCTACGAGCAGTACTTC. It codes for CASSPDWGYEQYF.

Written as DNA, the CDR3 is TGTGCCAGCAGCGAGCGGGGGGGCACAAGCTACGAGCAGTACTTC. Amino acid sequence: CASSERGGTSYEQYF. J is TRBJ2-5 and V is TRBV9; 10 bases map to TRBD2. The J call may be faulty, since TRBJ2-7 better matches the DNA end. The CDR3 spans 15 residues. Germline V gene lookup returns CDR1 SGDLS and CDR2 YYNGEE.

The CDR3 coding sequence is TGTGCCAGCAGTCCCCGCCGGGACAGGGGACTTGCAACTAATGAAAAACTGTTTTTT. Encoded protein: CASSPRRDRGLATNEKLFF. The V call is TRBV27, the J call TRBJ1-4; 10 bases are shared with TRBD1. After removal of 5 bases from V and 0 bases from J, the junction contained 12 bases not matched to a gene. Germline loops: CDR1 MNHEY, CDR2 SMNVEV (reference sequence). The CDR3 is 19 residues long.

The chain employs TRBV7-2 and TRBJ1-2; the match to TRBD1 covers 9 bases. Germline V gives CDR1 SGHTA, CDR2 FQGNSA. V lost 1 base to trimming and J lost 8 bases; unmatched junction nucleotides: 2. The CDR3 is 13 amino acids. The DNA for the CDR3 is TGTGCCAGCAGCTTAGAGGGGACAGGGGGCTACACCTTC. Amino acids: CASSLEGTGGYTF. The variable domain in full, completed from reference TRBV7-2 and TRBJ1-2, reads GAGVSQSPSNKVTEKGKDVELRCDPISGHTALYWYRQSLGQGLEFLIYFQGNSAPDKSGLPSDRFSAERTGGSVSTLTIQRTQQEDSAVYLCASSLEGTGGYTFGSGTRLTVV.

J is TRBJ1-1 and V is TRBV5-1; no reliable D call. Looked up from germline, CDR1 is SGHRS and CDR2 is YFSETQ. V lost 2 bases, J lost 4 bases, and 12 bases lay in between. The CDR3 is 14 residues long. CDR3 sequence reads: CASSLPGRGTEAFF. The CDR3, as DNA: TGCGCCAGCAGCTTACCCGGACGGGGCACTGAAGCTTTCTTT.

This CDR3 reads CASSLTGMGATNEKLFF. The DNA of the CDR3 is TGTGCCAGCAGCTTGACAGGGATGGGGGCAACTAATGAAAAACTGTTTTTT. The chain couples TRBV5-4 to TRBJ1-4; D may be TRBD1 (6 bases). Trimming left V 1 base short and J 0 bases short, with 13 bases between. The CDR3 length is 17 residues. Germline values: CDR1 SGHNT, CDR2 YYREEE (reference sequence). Full variable domain (remainder filled in from reference TRBV5-4 and TRBJ1-4): ETGVTQSPTHLIKTRGQQVTLRCSSQSGHNTVSWYQQALGQGPQFIFQYYREEENGRGNFPPRFSGLQFPNYSSELNVNALELDDSALYLCASSLTGMGATNEKLFFGSGTQLSVL.

This chain links TRBV11-2 with TRBJ2-1; the match to TRBD2 covers 11 bases. Germline CDR1 SGHAT, CDR2 FQNNGV. The CDR3 is 16 residues long. J gave up 7 bases and V 2 bases, and 7 bases lay outside the gene matches. The CDR3 sequence: CASSLILAGGFNEQFF. In nucleotides, the CDR3 is TGTGCCAGCAGCTTAATTCTAGCGGGGGGCTTTAATGAGCAGTTCTTC.

V usage is TRBV27 and J usage is TRBJ1-2, with 9 nucleotides matching TRBD1. The CDR3 contains 15 residues. Germline V CDR1 and CDR2: MNHEY, SMNVEV (reference sequence). The junction had 11 bases not matched to a gene; V was cut back by 4 bases and J by 8 bases. This CDR3 is CASSSRLSTGGGYTF. As DNA, the CDR3 is TGTGCCAGCAGTTCCCGGCTCTCGACAGGGGGGGGCTACACCTTC.